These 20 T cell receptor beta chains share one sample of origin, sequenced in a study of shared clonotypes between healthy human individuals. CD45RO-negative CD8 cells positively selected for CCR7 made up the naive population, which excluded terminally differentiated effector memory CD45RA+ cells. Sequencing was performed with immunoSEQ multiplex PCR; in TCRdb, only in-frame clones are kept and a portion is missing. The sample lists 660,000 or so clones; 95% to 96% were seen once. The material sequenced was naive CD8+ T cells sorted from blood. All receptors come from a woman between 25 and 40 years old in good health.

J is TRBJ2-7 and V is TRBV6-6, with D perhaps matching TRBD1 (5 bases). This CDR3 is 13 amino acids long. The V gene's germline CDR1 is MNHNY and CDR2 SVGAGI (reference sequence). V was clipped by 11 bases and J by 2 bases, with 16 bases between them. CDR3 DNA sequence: TGTGCCGGGTCCGAAGGGGCCGCCTACGAGCAGTACTTC. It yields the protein CAGSEGAAYEQYF.

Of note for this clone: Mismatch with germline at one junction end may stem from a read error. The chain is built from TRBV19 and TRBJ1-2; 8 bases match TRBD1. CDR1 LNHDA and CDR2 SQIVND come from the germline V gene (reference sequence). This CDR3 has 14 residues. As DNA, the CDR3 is TGTGCCAGTAGTTTAGACAGGGGTCTACTCGGCTACACCTTC. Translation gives CASSLDRGLLGYTF.

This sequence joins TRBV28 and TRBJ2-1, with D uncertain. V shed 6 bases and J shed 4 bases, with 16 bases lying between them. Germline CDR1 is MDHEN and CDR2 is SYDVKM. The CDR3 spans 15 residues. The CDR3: CASSLFTSAYNEQFF. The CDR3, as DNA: TGTGCCAGCAGCCTTTTCACCTCGGCGTACAATGAGCAGTTCTTC.

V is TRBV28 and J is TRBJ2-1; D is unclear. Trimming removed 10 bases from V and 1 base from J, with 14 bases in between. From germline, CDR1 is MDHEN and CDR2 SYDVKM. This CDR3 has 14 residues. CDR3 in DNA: TGTGCCATCCGACGGCTTCCTTCCTACAATGAGCAGTTCTTC. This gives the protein CAIRRLPSYNEQFF.

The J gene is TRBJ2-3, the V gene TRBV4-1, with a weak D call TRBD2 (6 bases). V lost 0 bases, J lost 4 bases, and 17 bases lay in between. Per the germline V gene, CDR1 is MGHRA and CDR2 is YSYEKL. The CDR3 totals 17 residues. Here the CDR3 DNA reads TGCGCCAGCAGCCAAGAGGTCCCTCCGGGAGAGGCAGATACGCAGTATTTT. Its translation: CASSQEVPPGEADTQYF.

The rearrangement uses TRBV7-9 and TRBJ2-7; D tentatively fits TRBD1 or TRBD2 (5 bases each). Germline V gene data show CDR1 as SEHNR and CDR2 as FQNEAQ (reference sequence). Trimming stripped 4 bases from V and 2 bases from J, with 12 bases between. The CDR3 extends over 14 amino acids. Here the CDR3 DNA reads TGTGCCAGCAGCTGGGGGACGGCTGCCTACGAGCAGTACTTC. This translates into CASSWGTAAYEQYF.

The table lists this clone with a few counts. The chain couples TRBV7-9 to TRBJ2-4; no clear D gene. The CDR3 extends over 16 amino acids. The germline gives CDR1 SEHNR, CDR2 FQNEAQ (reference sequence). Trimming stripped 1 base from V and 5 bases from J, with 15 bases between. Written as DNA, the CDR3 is TGTGCCAGCAGCTTAGGTAAAGACCCTTCGGAAAACATTCAGTACTTC. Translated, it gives CASSLGKDPSENIQYF.

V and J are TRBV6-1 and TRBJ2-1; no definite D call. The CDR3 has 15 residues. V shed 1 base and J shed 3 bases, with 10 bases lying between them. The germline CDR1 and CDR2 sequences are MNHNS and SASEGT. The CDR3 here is CASSEDGLIYNEQFF. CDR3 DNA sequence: TGTGCCAGCAGTGAAGACGGTTTGATCTACAATGAGCAGTTCTTC.

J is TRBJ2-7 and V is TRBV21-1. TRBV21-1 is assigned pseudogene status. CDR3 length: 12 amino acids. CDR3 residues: CASSLSDYEQYF. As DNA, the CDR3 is TGTGCCAGCAGCTTGTCGGACTACGAGCAGTACTTC.

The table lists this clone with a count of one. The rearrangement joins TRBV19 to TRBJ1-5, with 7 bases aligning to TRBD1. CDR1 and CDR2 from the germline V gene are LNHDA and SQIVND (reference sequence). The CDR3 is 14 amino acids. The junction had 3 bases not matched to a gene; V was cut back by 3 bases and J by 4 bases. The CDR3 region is CASSMIQGNQPQHF. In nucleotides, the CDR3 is TGTGCCAGTAGTATGATACAGGGGAATCAGCCCCAGCATTTT.

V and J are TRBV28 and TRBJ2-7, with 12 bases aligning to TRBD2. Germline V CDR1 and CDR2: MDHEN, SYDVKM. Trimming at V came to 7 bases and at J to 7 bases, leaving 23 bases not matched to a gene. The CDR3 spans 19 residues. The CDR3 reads CASTPGRAWVTSGGWEQYF. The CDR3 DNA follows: TGTGCCAGCACCCCCGGCAGGGCCTGGGTGACTAGCGGGGGTTGGGAGCAGTACTTC.

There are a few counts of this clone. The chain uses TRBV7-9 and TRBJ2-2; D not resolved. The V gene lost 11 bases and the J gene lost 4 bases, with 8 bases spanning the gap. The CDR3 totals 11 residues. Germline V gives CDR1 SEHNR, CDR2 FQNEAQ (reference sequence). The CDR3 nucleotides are TGTGCCGGCCATCTCACCGGGGAGCTGTTTTTT. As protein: CAGHLTGELFF.

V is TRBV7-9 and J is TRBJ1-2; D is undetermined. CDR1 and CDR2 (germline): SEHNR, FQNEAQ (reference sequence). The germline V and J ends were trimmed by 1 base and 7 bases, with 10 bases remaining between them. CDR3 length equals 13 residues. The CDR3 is CASSLGASSGYTF. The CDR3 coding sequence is TGTGCCAGCAGCTTAGGGGCCTCTAGTGGCTACACCTTC.

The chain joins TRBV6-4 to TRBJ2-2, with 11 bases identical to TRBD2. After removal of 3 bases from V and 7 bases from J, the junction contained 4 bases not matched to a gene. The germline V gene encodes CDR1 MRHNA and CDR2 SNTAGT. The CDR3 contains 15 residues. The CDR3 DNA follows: TGTGCCAGCAGTGAGGGACTAGCGGCCGGCGGGGAGCTGTTTTTT. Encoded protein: CASSEGLAAGGELFF.

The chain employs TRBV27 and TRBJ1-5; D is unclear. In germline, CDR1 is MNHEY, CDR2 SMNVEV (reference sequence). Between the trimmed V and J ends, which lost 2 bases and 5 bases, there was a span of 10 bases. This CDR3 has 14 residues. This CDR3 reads CASSLMGNHQPQHF. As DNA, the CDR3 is TGTGCCAGCAGTTTAATGGGTAACCATCAGCCCCAGCATTTT.

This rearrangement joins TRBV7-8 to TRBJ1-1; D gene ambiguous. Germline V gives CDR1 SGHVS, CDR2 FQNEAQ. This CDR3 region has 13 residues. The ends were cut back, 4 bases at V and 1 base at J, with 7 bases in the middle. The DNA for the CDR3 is TGTGCCAGCAGCTACAACCCGAACACTGAAGCTTTCTTT. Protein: CASSYNPNTEAFF.

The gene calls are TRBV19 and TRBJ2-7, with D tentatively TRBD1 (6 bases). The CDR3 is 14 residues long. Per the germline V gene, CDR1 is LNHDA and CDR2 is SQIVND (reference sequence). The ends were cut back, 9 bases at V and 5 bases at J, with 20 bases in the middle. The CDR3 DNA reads TGTGCCAGCAGAGCTGGCCGGGACATCCACGAGCAGTACTTC. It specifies CASRAGRDIHEQYF.

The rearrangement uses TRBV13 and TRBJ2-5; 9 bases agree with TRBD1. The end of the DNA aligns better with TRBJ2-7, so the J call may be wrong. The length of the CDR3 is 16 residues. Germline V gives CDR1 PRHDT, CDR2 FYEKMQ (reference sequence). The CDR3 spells CASSSPRTGEAYEQYF. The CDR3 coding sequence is TGTGCCAGCAGCTCCCCAAGGACAGGGGAGGCCTACGAGCAGTACTTC.

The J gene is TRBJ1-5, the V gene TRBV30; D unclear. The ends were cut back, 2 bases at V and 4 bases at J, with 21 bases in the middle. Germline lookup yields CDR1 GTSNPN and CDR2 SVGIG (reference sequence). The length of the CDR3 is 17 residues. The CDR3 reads CAWSPLFGRAANQPQHF. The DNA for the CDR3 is TGTGCCTGGAGTCCCCTGTTTGGTAGAGCGGCTAATCAGCCCCAGCATTTT.

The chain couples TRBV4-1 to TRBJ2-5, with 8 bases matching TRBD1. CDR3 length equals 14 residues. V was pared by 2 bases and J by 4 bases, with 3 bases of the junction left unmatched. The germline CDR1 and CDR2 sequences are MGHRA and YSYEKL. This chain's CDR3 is CASSQTGQGETQYF. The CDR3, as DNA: TGCGCCAGCAGCCAAACAGGACAGGGAGAGACCCAGTACTTC.